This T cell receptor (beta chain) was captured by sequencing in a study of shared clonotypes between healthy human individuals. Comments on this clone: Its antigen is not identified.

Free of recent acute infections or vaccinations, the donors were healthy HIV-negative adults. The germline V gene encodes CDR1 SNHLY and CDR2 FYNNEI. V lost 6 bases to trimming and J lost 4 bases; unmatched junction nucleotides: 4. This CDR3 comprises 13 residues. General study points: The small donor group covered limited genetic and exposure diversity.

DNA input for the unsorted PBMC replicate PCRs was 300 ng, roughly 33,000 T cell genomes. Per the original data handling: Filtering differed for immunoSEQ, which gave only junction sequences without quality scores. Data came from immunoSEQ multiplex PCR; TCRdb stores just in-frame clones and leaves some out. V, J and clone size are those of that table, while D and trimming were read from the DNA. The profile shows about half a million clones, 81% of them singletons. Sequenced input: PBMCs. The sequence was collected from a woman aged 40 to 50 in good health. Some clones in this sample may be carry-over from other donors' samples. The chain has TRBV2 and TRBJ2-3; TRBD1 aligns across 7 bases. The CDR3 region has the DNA TGTGCCAGCAGCGGACAGGCCTCAGATACGCAGTATTTT. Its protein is CASSGQASDTQYF.